This T cell receptor (beta chain) was identified during a study of blood T cell repertoires in COVID-19. Study-wide background: Spain, Italy and the United States supplied samples that represented acute and convalescent COVID-19.

Original methodology: Amplification from reference gene primers served as the basis for estimated nucleated cell counts. Some clones are missing from TCRdb's copy, which holds only in-frame ones; the method was immunoSEQ multiplex PCR. Clone size and V and J calls were adopted from that table, with D and trimming inferred from the DNA. The sample lists roughly 200,000 clones, 85% to 90% seen once, with around 6% in the top ten. V was shortened by 2 bases and J by 0 bases, with 8 bases between the two germline ends. The CDR3 is made up of 15 amino acids. Germline lookup yields CDR1 MNHEY and CDR2 SVGAGI.

Sequenced material: peripheral blood. This TCR derives from a man between 40 and 49 years old with active or convalescent COVID-19. The chain carries TRBV6-5 and TRBJ1-5, with D unclear. This CDR3 is CASSYGLNSNQPQHF. The CDR3 DNA is TGTGCCAGCAGTTACGGACTCAATAGCAATCAGCCCCAGCATTTT.